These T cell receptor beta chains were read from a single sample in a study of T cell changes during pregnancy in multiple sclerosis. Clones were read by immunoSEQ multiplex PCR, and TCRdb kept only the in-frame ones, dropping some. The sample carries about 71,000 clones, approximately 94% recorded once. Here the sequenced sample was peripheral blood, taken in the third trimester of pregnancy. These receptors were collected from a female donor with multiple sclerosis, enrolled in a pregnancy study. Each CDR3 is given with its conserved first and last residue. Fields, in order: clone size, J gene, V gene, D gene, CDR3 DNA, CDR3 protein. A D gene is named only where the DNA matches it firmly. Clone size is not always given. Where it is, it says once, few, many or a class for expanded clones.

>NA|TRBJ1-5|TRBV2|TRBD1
TGTGCCAGCAGTGAAGACAGGGGAAGACAGCCCCAGCATTTT
CASSEDRGRQPQHF
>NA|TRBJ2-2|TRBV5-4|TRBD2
TGTGCCAGCAGCTCCTACGGGAGGGCCAACGGGGAGCTGTTTTTT
CASSSYGRANGELFF
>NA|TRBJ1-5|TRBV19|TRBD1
TGTGCCAGTAGTGCCGACGGACAGGGCAATCAGCCCCAGCATTTT
CASSADGQGNQPQHF
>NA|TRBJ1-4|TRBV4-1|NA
TGCGCCAGCAGCCAAAGGGTGACGGGGGATGAAAAACTGTTTTTT
CASSQRVTGDEKLFF
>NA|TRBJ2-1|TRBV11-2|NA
TGTGCCAGCAGCGCCGGGGTGGGGTTCAATGAGCAGTTCTTC
CASSAGVGFNEQFF
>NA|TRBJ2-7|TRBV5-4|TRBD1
TGTGCCAGCAGCTTCCGGGACAGATCCTACGAGCAGTACTTC
CASSFRDRSYEQYF
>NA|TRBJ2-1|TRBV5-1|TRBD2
TGCGCCAGCAGCCCTGGAGCGGGAAATCGCCATGAGCAGTTCTTC
CASSPGAGNRHEQFF
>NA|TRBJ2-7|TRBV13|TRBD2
TGTGCCAGCGACCTAGCGGGATACAACGAGCAGTACTTC
CASDLAGYNEQYF
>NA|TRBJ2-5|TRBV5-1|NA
TGCGCCAGCAGCTTGGGCTCGCGGGAGACCCAGTACTTC
CASSLGSRETQYF
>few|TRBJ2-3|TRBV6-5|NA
TGTGCCAGCAGTTACCTAAAGACTGGAAACACAGATACGCAGTATTTT
CASSYLKTGNTDTQYF
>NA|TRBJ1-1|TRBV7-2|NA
TGTGCCAGCAGCCAAACATTTCGAAACACTGAAGCTTTCTTT
CASSQTFRNTEAFF
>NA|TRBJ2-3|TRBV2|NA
TGTGCCAGCAGCGTGCCTCAGTTTTCGACAGATACGCAGTATTTT
CASSVPQFSTDTQYF
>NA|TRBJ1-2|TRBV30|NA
TGTGCCTGGAGTGTACTTGGCGGCAACTATGGCTACACCTTC
CAWSVLGGNYGYTF
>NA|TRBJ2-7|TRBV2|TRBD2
TGTGCCAGCAGTGAACTAGCGGGCGTAGGGGTCTGGCAGTACTTC
CASSELAGVGVWQYF
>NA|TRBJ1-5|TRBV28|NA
TGTGCCAGCAGTCCTCCGGGGGTCCAGCCCCAGCATTTT
CASSPPGVQPQHF
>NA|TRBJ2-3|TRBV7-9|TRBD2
TGTGCCAGCAGCTACATAGCGGGAGGAGTGACAGATACGCAGTATTTT
CASSYIAGGVTDTQYF
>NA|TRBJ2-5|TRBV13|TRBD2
TGTGCCAGCAGCTTAGGCCGGGCGGGAGGGCAAGAGACCCAGTACTTC
CASSLGRAGGQETQYF
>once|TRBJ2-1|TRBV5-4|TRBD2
TGTGCCAGCAGTCGTGGACTAGCGGGGTCCTACAATGAGCAGTTCTTC
CASSRGLAGSYNEQFF
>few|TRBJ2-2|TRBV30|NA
TGTGCCTGGAGTTCCGGGGTGGTTACCGGGGAGCTGTTTTTT
CAWSSGVVTGELFF
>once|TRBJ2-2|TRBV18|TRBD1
TGTGCCAGCTCACCACCGGGACAGGGGTACACCGGGGAGCTGTTTTTT
CASSPPGQGYTGELFF
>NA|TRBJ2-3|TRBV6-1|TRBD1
TGTGCCAGCAGTGTGGGACAGCACACAGATACGCAGTATTTT
CASSVGQHTDTQYF
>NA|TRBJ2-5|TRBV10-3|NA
TGTGCCATCAGTGAGTCGCGAGAGACCCAGTACTTC
CAISESRETQYF
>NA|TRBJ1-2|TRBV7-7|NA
TGTGCTAGCACCCCCATGGTACAGGGAGTTGATGGCTACACCTTC
CASTPMVQGVDGYTF
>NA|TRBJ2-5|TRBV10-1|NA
TGCGCCAGAGACACAGACCAAGAGACCCAGTACTTC
CARDTDQETQYF
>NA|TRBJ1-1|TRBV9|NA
TGTGCCAGCAGCGTACAGGATTACACTGAAGCTTTCTTT
CASSVQDYTEAFF
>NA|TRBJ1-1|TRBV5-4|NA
TGTGCCAGCAGCCCGACACTCTACACTGAAGCTTTCTTT
CASSPTLYTEAFF
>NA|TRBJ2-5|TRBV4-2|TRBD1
TGTGCCAGCAGCCAAGATCCGGCAGGGGGAGAGACCCAGTACTTC
CASSQDPAGGETQYF
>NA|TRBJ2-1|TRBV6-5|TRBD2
TGTGCCAGCAGTTTGACTAGCGGGAGGTTGCATGAGCAGTTCTTC
CASSLTSGRLHEQFF
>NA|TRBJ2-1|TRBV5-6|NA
TGTGCCAGCAGCCTACGCAGGGGCCATGAGCAGTTCTTC
CASSLRRGHEQFF
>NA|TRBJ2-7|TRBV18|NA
TGTGCCAGCTCAGCCGACACCTACGAGCAGTACTTC
CASSADTYEQYF
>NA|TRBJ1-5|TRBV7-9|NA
TGTGCCAGCAGCAACGGACAGAATAGCAATCAGCCCCAGCATTTT
CASSNGQNSNQPQHF
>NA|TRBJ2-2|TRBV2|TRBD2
TGTGCCAGCAGTGATCCCGCGGGAGGGCCAACTACCGGGGAGCTGTTTTTT
CASSDPAGGPTTGELFF
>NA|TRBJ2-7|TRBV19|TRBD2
TGTGCCAGTAGTATTGCGGGAGGGCCCTACGAGCAGTACTTC
CASSIAGGPYEQYF
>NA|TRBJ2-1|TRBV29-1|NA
TGCAGCGTTGAACGGTCCTACAATGAGCAGTTCTTC
CSVERSYNEQFF
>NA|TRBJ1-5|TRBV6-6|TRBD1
TGTGCCAGCAGTTACGGGGACAGTAGCAATCAGCCCCAGCATTTT
CASSYGDSSNQPQHF
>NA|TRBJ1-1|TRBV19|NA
TGTGCCAGTAGTATAGCCCCGACAGATAACACTGAAGCTTTCTTT
CASSIAPTDNTEAFF
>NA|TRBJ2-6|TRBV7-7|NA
TGTGCCAGCAGCTTCGCTGGGGCCAACGTCCTGACTTTC
CASSFAGANVLTF
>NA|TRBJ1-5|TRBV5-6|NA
TGTGCCAGCAGCTTACAGGGAAACAATCAGCCCCAGCATTTT
CASSLQGNNQPQHF
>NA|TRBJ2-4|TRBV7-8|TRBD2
TGTGCCAGCAGCTTGCAGACTAGCGGAGGGACTCAGTACTTC
CASSLQTSGGTQYF
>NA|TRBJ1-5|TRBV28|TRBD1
TGTGCCAGCAGTCCGACAGGGACTCAGCCCCAGCATTTT
CASSPTGTQPQHF
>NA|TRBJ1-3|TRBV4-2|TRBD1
TGTGCCAGCAGCCGGGCGCCGGGACAGGGTGTGCATGGAAACACCATATATTTT
CASSRAPGQGVHGNTIYF
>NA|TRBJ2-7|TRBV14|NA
TGTGCCAGCAGCCAAGGTGGGGGGGCGCTCTACGAGCAGTACTTC
CASSQGGGALYEQYF
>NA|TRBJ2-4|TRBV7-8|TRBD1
TGTGCCAGCAGCCCAGCGGGACAGGGGGCCGAAGCCAAAAACATTCAGTACTTC
CASSPAGQGAEAKNIQYF
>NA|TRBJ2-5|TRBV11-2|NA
TGTGCCAGCAGCTTTCAGGAGACCCAGTACTTC
CASSFQETQYF
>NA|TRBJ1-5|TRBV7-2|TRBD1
TGTGCCAGCAGCGTCAGGGGGGACCAGCCCCAGCATTTT
CASSVRGDQPQHF
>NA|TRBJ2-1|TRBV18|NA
TGTGCCAGCTCACCGGGACTTAACTCCTACAATGAGCAGTTCTTC
CASSPGLNSYNEQFF
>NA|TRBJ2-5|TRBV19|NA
TGTGCCAGTAGTAAACACAATGAAGAGACCCAGTACTTC
CASSKHNEETQYF
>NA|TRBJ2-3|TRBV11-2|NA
TGTGCCAGCAGCTTAGGGGCGGGACGGATGGATACGCAGTATTTT
CASSLGAGRMDTQYF
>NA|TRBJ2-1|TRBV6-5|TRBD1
TGTGCCAGCAGTTACGGACAGGGCTATGAGCAGTTCTTC
CASSYGQGYEQFF
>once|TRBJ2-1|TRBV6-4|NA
TGTGCCAGCCGGAGGGGGAGGGGGTACAATGAGCAGTTCTTC
CASRRGRGYNEQFF
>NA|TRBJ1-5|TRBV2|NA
TGTGCCAGCAGTACCCGTCTTCGGGATCAGCCCCAGCATTTT
CASSTRLRDQPQHF
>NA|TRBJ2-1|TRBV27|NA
TGTGCCAGCAGTTCACAGGGAAGCTCCTACAATGAGCAGTTCTTC
CASSSQGSSYNEQFF
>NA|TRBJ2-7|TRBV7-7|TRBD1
TGTGCTAGCAGTCAGGACAGGGCGGCCGAGCAGTACTTC
CASSQDRAAEQYF